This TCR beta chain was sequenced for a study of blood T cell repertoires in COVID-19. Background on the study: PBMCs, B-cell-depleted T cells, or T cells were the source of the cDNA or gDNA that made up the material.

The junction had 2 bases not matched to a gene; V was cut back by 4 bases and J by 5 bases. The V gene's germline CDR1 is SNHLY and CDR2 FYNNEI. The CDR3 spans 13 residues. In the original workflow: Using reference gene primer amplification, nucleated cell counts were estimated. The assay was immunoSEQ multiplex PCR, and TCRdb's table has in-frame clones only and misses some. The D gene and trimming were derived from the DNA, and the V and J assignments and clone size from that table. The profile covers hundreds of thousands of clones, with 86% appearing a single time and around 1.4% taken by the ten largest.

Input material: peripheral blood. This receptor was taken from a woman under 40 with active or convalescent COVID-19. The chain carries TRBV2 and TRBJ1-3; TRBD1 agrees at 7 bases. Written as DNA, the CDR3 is TGTGCCAGCAGTGGACAGGGAAGAAACACCATATATTTT. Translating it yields CASSGQGRNTIYF.